This T cell receptor (beta chain) was captured in a study of OX40 agonist ivuxolimab in advanced cancers. Germline loops: CDR1 GTSNPN, CDR2 SVGIG (reference sequence). The CDR3 spans 14 residues. Trimming cost V 6 bases and J 3 bases; bases outside gene matches: 9. TCRdb's copy holds only in-frame clones and misses some; the assay was immunoSEQ multiplex PCR. The sample lists 25,000 to 30,000 clones, roughly four fifths occurring once. The chain recombines TRBV30 with TRBJ2-7; 9 bases are a match to TRBD2. The clonotype comes from an adult with an advanced solid tumor such as melanoma, head and neck, liver or kidney cancer. This specimen was CD4+ or CD8+ T cells sorted from blood, taken in a trial of the OX40 agonist ivuxolimab. In nucleotides, the CDR3 is TGTGCCTGCCTATTTACTAGCGGGTTCTACGAGCAGTACTTC. It yields the protein CACLFTSGFYEQYF. Full variable domain (rest looked up from reference TRBV30 and TRBJ2-7): SQTIHQWPATLVQPVGSPLSLECTVEGTSNPNLYWYRQAAGRGLQLLFYSVGIGQISSEVPQNLSASRPQDRQFILSSKKLLLSDSGFYLCACLFTSGFYEQYFGPGTRLTVT.